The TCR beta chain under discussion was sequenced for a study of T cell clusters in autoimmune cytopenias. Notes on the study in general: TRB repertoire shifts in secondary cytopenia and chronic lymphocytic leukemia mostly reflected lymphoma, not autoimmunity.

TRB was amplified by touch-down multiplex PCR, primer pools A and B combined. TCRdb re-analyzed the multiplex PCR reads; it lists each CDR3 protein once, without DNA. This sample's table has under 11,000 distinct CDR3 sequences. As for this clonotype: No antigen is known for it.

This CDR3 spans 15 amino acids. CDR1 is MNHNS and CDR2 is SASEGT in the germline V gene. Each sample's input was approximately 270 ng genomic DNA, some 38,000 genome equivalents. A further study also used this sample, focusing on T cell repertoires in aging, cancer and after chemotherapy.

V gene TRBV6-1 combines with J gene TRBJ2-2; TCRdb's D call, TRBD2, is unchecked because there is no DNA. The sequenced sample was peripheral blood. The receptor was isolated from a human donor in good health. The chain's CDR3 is CASSLTSGKAGELFF.